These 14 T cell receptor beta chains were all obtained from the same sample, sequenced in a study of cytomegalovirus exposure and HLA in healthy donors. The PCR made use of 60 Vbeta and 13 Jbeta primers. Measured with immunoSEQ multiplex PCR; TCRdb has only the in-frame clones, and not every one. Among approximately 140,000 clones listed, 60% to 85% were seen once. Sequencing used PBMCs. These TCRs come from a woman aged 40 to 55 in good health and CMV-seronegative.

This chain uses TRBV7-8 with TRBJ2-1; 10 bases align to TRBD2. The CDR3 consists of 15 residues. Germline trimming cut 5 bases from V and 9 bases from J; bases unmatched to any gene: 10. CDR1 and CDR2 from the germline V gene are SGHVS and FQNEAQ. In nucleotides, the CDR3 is TGTGCCAGCAGCCCCCGGCTAGCGGGGGAGGGTGAGCAGTTCTTC. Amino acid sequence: CASSPRLAGEGEQFF.

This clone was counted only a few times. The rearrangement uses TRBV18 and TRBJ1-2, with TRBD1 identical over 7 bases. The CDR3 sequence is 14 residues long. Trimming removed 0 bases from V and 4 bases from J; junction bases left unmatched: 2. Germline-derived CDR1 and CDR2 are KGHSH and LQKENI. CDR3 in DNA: TGTGCCAGCTCACCACCGGGACAGTCCTATGGCTACACCTTC. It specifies CASSPPGQSYGYTF.

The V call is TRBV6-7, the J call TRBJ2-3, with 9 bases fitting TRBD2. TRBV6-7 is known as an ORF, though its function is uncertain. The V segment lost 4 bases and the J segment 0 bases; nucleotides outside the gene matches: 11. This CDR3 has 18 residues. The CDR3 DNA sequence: TGTGCCAGCAGTTGGGCTAGCGGGAAGGATCGCAGCACAGATACGCAGTATTTT. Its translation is CASSWASGKDRSTDTQYF.

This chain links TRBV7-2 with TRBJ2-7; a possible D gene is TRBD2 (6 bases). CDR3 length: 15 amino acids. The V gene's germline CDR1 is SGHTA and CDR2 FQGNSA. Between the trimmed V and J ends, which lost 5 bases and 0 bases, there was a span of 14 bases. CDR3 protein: CASSRVWGVSYEQYF. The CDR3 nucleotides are TGTGCCAGCAGCCGAGTTTGGGGGGTCTCCTACGAGCAGTACTTC.

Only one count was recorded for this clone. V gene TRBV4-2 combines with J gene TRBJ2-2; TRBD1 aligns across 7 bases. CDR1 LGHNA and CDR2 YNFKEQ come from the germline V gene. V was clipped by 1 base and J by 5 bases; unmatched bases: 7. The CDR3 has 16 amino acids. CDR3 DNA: TGTGCCAGCAGCCAAGGAGAGGGGGCAGGGACCGGGGAGCTGTTTTTT. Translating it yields CASSQGEGAGTGELFF.

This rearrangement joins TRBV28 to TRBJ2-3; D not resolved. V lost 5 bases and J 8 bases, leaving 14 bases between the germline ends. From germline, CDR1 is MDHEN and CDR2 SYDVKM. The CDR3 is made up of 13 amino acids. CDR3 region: CASSTIRQATQYF. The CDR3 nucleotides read TGTGCCAGCAGTACGATTCGTCAGGCTACGCAGTATTTT. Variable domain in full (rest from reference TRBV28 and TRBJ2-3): DVKVTQSSRYLVKRTGEKVFLECVQDMDHENMFWYRQDPGLGLRLIYFSYDVKMKEKGDIPEGYSVSREKKERFSLILESASTNQTSMYLCASSTIRQATQYFGPGTRLTVL.

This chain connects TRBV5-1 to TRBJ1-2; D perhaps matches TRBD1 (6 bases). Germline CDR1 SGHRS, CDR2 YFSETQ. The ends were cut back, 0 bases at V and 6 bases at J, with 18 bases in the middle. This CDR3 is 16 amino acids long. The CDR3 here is CASSLDGTGTIDGYTF. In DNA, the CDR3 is TGCGCCAGCAGCTTGGATGGTACAGGGACTATCGATGGCTACACCTTC. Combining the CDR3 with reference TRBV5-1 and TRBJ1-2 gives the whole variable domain KAGVTQTPRYLIKTRGQQVTLSCSPISGHRSVSWYQQTPGQGLQFLFEYFSETQRNKGNFPGRFSGRQFSNSRSEMNVSTLELGDSALYLCASSLDGTGTIDGYTFGSGTRLTVV.

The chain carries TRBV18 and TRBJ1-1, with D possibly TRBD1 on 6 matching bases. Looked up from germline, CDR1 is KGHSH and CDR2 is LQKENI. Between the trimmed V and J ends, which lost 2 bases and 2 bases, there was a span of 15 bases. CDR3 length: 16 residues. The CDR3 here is CASSPAQGQSNTEAFF. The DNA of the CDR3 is TGTGCCAGCTCACCAGCCCAGGGGCAGAGTAACACTGAAGCTTTCTTT.

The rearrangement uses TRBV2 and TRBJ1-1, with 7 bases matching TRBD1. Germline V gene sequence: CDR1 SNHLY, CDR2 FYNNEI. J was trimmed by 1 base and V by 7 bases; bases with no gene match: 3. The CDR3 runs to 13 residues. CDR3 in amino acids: CASKGGQNTEAFF. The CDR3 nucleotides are TGTGCCAGCAAAGGGGGCCAGAACACTGAAGCTTTCTTT.

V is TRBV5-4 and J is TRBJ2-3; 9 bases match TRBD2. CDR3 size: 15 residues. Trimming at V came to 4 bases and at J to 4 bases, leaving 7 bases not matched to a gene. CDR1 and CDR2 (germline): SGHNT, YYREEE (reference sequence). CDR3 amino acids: CASSHSGRGADTQYF. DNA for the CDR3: TGTGCCAGCAGCCATAGCGGGAGAGGGGCAGATACGCAGTATTTT.

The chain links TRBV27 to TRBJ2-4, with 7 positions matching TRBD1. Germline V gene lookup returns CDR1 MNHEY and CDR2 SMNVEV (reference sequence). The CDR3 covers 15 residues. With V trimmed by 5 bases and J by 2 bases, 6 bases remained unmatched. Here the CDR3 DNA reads TGTGCCAGCAGTCGCCAGGGGGTCCCCAAAAACATTCAGTACTTC. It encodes CASSRQGVPKNIQYF.

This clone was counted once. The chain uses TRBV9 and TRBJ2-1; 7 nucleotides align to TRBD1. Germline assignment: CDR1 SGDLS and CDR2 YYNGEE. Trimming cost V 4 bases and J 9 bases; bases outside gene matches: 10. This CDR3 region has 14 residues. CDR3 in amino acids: CASSPPRAGGEQFF. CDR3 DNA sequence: TGTGCCAGCAGCCCCCCACGGGCAGGGGGTGAGCAGTTCTTC. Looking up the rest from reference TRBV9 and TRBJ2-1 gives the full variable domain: DSGVTQTPKHLITATGQRVTLRCSPRSGDLSVYWYQQSLDQGLQFLIQYYNGEERAKGNILERFSAQQFPDLHSELNLSSLELGDSALYFCASSPPRAGGEQFFGPGTRLTVL.

CDR3 sequence reads: CASTRQGLEKLFF. CDR3 in DNA: TGTGCCAGCACTCGTCAGGGACTCGAAAAACTGTTTTTT. This chain connects TRBV6-6 to TRBJ1-4; tentatively, D is TRBD1 (5 bases). V lost 7 bases to trimming and J lost 8 bases, with 14 bases between them. Per germline, CDR1 MNHNY and CDR2 SVGAGI (reference sequence). The CDR3 length is 13 residues.

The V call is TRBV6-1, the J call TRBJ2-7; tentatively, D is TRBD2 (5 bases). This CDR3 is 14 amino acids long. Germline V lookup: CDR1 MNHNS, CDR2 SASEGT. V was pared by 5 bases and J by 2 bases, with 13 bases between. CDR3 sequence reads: CASSSPGSTYEQYF. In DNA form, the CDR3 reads TGTGCCAGCAGTTCCCCGGGGAGCACCTACGAGCAGTACTTC.